Described below is a single TCR beta chain sequence and its context. This record comes from a study of T-cell reconstitution after alpha-beta-depleted transplantation in children. Unique molecular identifiers were incorporated into the prepared TCRbeta library. TCRdb independently ran MiXCR on the PCR reads; one entry per CDR3 protein. Of 600,000 to 700,000 distinct CDR3 sequences in the sample, around 17% were seen once. The sequenced sample was PBMCs from the stem cell graft donor, obtained from the stem cell graft. This sequence was found in a human donor who donated a stem cell graft to a child with acute myeloid leukemia.

This CDR3 reads CASSFSEINQPQHF. The CDR3 nucleotides read TGTGCCAGCAGCTTTTCAGAGATCAATCAGCCCCAGCATTTT. The rearrangement joins TRBV7-9 to TRBJ1-5; no firm D call. From germline, CDR1 is SEHNR and CDR2 FQNEAQ (reference sequence). This CDR3 has 14 amino acids. Trimming left V 3 bases short and J 3 bases short, with 9 bases between. The complete variable domain, with remaining parts taken from reference TRBV7-9 and TRBJ1-5, reads DTGVSQNPRHKITKRGQNVTFRCDPISEHNRLYWYRQTLGQGPEFLTYFQNEAQLEKSRLLSDRFSAERPKGSFSTLEIQRTEQGDSAMYLCASSFSEINQPQHFGDGTRLSIL.